The clone carrying this T cell receptor beta chain has only a few counts. The data were taken from a study of T cells in Graves' hyperthyroidism and ophthalmopathy. V lost 6 bases, J lost 2 bases, and 17 bases lay in between. The CDR3 spans 16 residues. From germline, CDR1 is LNHNV and CDR2 YYDKDF (reference sequence). Amplification of TCR beta CDR3 regions was performed using RNA transcripts as template. The primer set for the first-round RT-PCR of the TCR CDR3 was HTBI. TCRdb processed the multiplex PCR reads anew with MiXCR; each CDR3 protein has one entry. The sample has about 640,000 distinct CDR3 sequences; about 20% are singletons.

Sequencing input: blood. The V and J genes are TRBV15 and TRBJ2-1; no firm D call. The receptor's source is a man aged 30-40 years with Graves' ophthalmopathy. CDR3 coding DNA: TGTGCCACCAGTAGTCTTTCAACCACAACCTACAATGAGCAGTTCTTC. Translating gives CATSSLSTTTYNEQFF. Full variable domain (missing parts from reference TRBV15 and TRBJ2-1): DAMVIQNPRYQVTQFGKPVTLSCSQTLNHNVMYWYQQKSSQAPKLLFHYYDKDFNNEADTPDNFQSRRPNTSFCFLDIRSPGLGDTAMYLCATSSLSTTTYNEQFFGPGTRLTVL.